The sequence of this TCR beta chain was determined in a study of shared clonotypes between healthy human individuals. A CD45RA+ naive subset and a CD45RA-negative memory subset were split from CD4+ cells. Broader study findings: The sole specimen, blood, was sampled, and tissue repertoires likely differ. Among the subsets, naive ones generally showed larger estimated richness than memory ones.

In the authors' workflow: Owing to the provision of junction-only sequences devoid of quality scores by immunoSEQ, filtering differed. Assay used: immunoSEQ multiplex PCR; TCRdb lists only in-frame clones, some missing. V, J and clone size are taken as reported in that table, and D and trimming were inferred from the DNA itself. Of some 1.4 million clones detected, around 97% appear once; the ten largest clones hold roughly 1.2%. Germline CDR1 is DFQATT and CDR2 is SNEGSKA (reference sequence). This CDR3 has 11 amino acids. Trimming left V 4 bases short and J 11 bases short, with 13 bases between. On this clone: Its antigen is unknown.

The chain joins TRBV20-1 to TRBJ2-3; D uncertain. Sequencing input: naive CD4+ T cells sorted from blood. Subset meaning: CD45RA+ positively selected. The receptor was derived from a man aged 30 to 45 in good health. CDR3 protein: CSATSVGWQYF. DNA of the CDR3: TGCAGTGCTACGTCAGTGGGTTGGCAGTATTTT.